The next 19 T cell receptor beta chains were all read from a single sample in a study of blood T cell repertoires in COVID-19. Libraries were prepared by immunoSEQ multiplex PCR; TCRdb keeps only in-frame clonotypes and omits some of them. In the table there are 100,000 to 130,000 clones, roughly nine tenths of which are singletons. The sequenced sample was peripheral blood. The receptors were sampled from a middle-aged man with active or convalescent COVID-19.

This clone has just a few counts. CDR3: CASSPGQGTHEQYF. CDR3 DNA sequence: TGTGCCAGCAGTCCGGGACAGGGTACCCACGAGCAGTACTTC. The V call is TRBV27, the J call TRBJ2-7; the match to TRBD1 covers 9 bases. Per germline, CDR1 MNHEY and CDR2 SMNVEV (reference sequence). The CDR3 has 14 residues. The V and J ends lost 5 bases and 5 bases, in that order; junction bases with no gene match: 7.

This chain connects TRBV12-5 to TRBJ1-2, with D unclear. The CDR3 covers 13 residues. Germline-derived CDR1 and CDR2 are LGHNT and FRNRAP. The V end was cut by 11 bases, the J end by 6 bases, with 19 bases between. In DNA form, the CDR3 reads TGTGCTGGCCGGATAGGGAGTAAACATGGCTACACCTTC. This codes for CAGRIGSKHGYTF.

This clone was seen a single time. The genes are TRBV28 and TRBJ1-3; D might be TRBD1 (5 bases). Germline assignment: CDR1 MDHEN and CDR2 SYDVKM. The CDR3 totals 15 residues. V was shortened by 5 bases and J by 4 bases, with 15 bases between the two germline ends. This CDR3 reads CASSLVTAGGNTIYF. The CDR3 DNA follows: TGTGCCAGCAGTCTAGTGACAGCAGGGGGAAACACCATATATTTT.

This clone was counted only a few times. The V and J genes are TRBV7-8 and TRBJ2-7; 8 bases map to TRBD1. The length of the CDR3 is 14 residues. Germline V gives CDR1 SGHVS, CDR2 FQNEAQ. The CDR3 spells CASLRDRRSYEQYF. As DNA, the CDR3 is TGTGCTAGTTTGCGGGACAGGCGCTCCTACGAGCAGTACTTC.

This rearrangement joins TRBV5-6 to TRBJ1-2, with 7 positions matching TRBD1. Germline CDR1 SGHDT, CDR2 YYEEEE. V trimming: 0 bases; J trimming: 2 bases; junction bases outside the gene matches: 7. This CDR3 has 16 residues. The CDR3 DNA is TGTGCCAGCAGCTTGGTAGGGACAGCTCTAAACTATGGCTACACCTTC. It is translated as CASSLVGTALNYGYTF.

V gene TRBV2 combines with J gene TRBJ2-7; TRBD2 matches at 11 bases. V lost 6 bases and J lost 7; bases outside the gene matches: 5. Germline assignment: CDR1 SNHLY and CDR2 FYNNEI. There are 13 residues in the CDR3. In nucleotides, the CDR3 is TGTGCCAGCAGCGCTAGCGGGAGGAATGAGCAGTACTTC. It is translated as CASSASGRNEQYF.

The genes are TRBV25-1 and TRBJ1-3; D possibly corresponds to TRBD1 (5 bases). CDR1 and CDR2 from the germline V gene are MGHDK and SYGVNS. The CDR3 consists of 17 residues. V lost 4 bases and J lost 0, with 16 bases in between. This CDR3 reads CASSGLPQGLSGNTIYF. The CDR3 DNA reads as TGTGCCAGCAGTGGGCTCCCCCAGGGTCTCTCTGGAAACACCATATATTTT. Full variable domain (outside the CDR3, taken from reference TRBV25-1 and TRBJ1-3): EADIYQTPRYLVIGTGKKITLECSQTMGHDKMYWYQQDPGMELHLIHYSYGVNSTEKGDLSSESTVSRIRTEHFPLTLESARPSHTSQYLCASSGLPQGLSGNTIYFGEGSWLTVV.

The chain carries TRBV7-3 and TRBJ1-5; D is undetermined. Trimming took off 2 bases at V and 3 bases at J, with 17 bases between the two ends. In germline, CDR1 is SGHTA, CDR2 FQGTGA. This CDR3 is 17 amino acids long. CDR3 sequence: CASSLYPSNRNNQPQHF. The CDR3 nucleotides are TGTGCCAGCAGCTTATACCCCAGTAACAGAAACAATCAGCCCCAGCATTTT. Complete variable domain (other parts from reference TRBV7-3 and TRBJ1-5): GAGVSQTPSNKVTEKGKYVELRCDPISGHTALYWYRQSLGQGPEFLIYFQGTGAADDSGLPNDRFFAVRPEGSVSTLKIQRTERGDSAVYLCASSLYPSNRNNQPQHFGDGTRLSIL.

This rearrangement joins TRBV24-1 to TRBJ1-5; D is ambiguous. CDR3 length: 16 amino acids. V was pared by 2 bases and J by 3 bases, with 13 bases between. CDR1 KGHDR and CDR2 SFDVKD come from the germline V gene. The CDR3 DNA is TGTGCCACCAGTGATTCAAGGTTGCGGGACAATCAGCCCCAGCATTTT. Translating it yields CATSDSRLRDNQPQHF.

V is TRBV7-9 and J is TRBJ1-3; D ambiguous. CDR3 length: 13 residues. The germline V gene encodes CDR1 SEHNR and CDR2 FQNEAQ (reference sequence). Trimming shortened V by 7 bases and J by 4 bases, and 11 bases separated the two germline ends. The CDR3 nucleotides read TGTGCCAGCACCCTCGCCCGGGGAAACACCATATATTTT. It is translated as CASTLARGNTIYF.

This chain links TRBV24-1 with TRBJ2-2; 7 nucleotides agree with TRBD2. V dropped 5 bases and J dropped 5; count of bases not matched to a gene: 7. This CDR3 comprises 15 residues. Germline-derived CDR1 and CDR2 are KGHDR and SFDVKD. The CDR3 DNA sequence: TGTGCCACCAGTGGGTCGGGAGGCCCGACCGGGGAGCTGTTTTTT. This codes for CATSGSGGPTGELFF.

V and J are TRBV5-1 and TRBJ2-1; TRBD2 matches 9 bases. The germline V gene encodes CDR1 SGHRS and CDR2 YFSETQ. V lost 4 bases, J lost 7 bases, and 15 bases stayed unmatched. This CDR3 region has 17 residues. The CDR3 DNA reads as TGCGCCAGCAGCCCCAAGGGGGGCGCGGGAGGGCGGAATGAGCAGTTCTTC. It is translated as CASSPKGGAGGRNEQFF.

This clone has only a few counts. The V call is TRBV6-2 or TRBV6-3, the J call TRBJ2-1, with TRBD2 matching 8 bases. CDR3 length: 16 residues. Germline V gene lookup returns CDR1 MNHEY and CDR2 SVGEGT. V lost 4 bases, J lost 8 bases, and 13 bases stayed unmatched. The CDR3 loop is CASSSDPGLESDEQFF. The CDR3 nucleotides are TGTGCCAGCAGTTCCGACCCGGGACTAGAATCGGATGAGCAGTTCTTC.

This sequence joins TRBV7-2 and TRBJ2-1; 8 positions agree with TRBD1. Germline CDR1 and CDR2: SGHTA and FQGNSA. This CDR3 contains 15 residues. V lost 4 bases to trimming and J lost 9 bases; unmatched junction nucleotides: 11. The CDR3 loop reads CASSSGQGEQGEQFF. CDR3 in DNA: TGTGCCAGCAGCTCCGGACAGGGCGAGCAAGGTGAGCAGTTCTTC.

The chain recombines TRBV6-6 with TRBJ2-1, with D tentatively TRBD2 (6 bases). This CDR3 is built from 14 residues. V was cut by 2 bases and J by 9 bases, with 14 bases left in between. Germline V gives CDR1 MNHNY, CDR2 SVGAGI (reference sequence). The CDR3 here is CASSYGLLSLEQFF. The CDR3 DNA follows: TGTGCCAGCAGTTACGGACTATTATCTCTTGAGCAGTTCTTC.

The chain couples TRBV28 to TRBJ1-5; D possibly corresponds to TRBD1 (6 bases). The CDR3 contains 20 residues. Between the trimmed V and J ends, which lost 6 bases and 0 bases, there was a span of 27 bases. From germline, CDR1 is MDHEN and CDR2 SYDVKM. CDR3 coding DNA: TGTGCCAGCAGATTCCGACCTGGGACATCGCTTCTTATTAGCAATCAGCCCCAGCATTTT. The encoded protein is CASRFRPGTSLLISNQPQHF.

The chain links TRBV28 to TRBJ1-5; a possible D gene is TRBD1 (5 bases). V was shortened by 7 bases and J by 4 bases, with 17 bases between the two germline ends. Germline CDR1 reads MDHEN; CDR2 reads SYDVKM. CDR3 size: 15 residues. The CDR3 sequence: CASTSGGAENQPQHF. CDR3 bases: TGTGCCAGCACCTCCGGAGGGGCAGAGAATCAGCCCCAGCATTTT.

J is TRBJ2-2 and V is TRBV18, with a weak D call TRBD2 (6 bases). V lost 5 bases and J lost 6, with 13 bases in between. The CDR3 consists of 14 residues. CDR1 is KGHSH and CDR2 is LQKENI in the germline V gene. CDR3 in DNA: TGTGCCAGCTCAGCTACCGGGACTCCCGGGGAGCTGTTTTTT. Translated, it gives CASSATGTPGELFF.

This chain joins TRBV25-1 and TRBJ1-1, with D possibly being TRBD1 (5 bases). The CDR3 sequence is 14 residues long. The ends were cut back, 4 bases at V and 5 bases at J, with 14 bases in the middle. The germline CDR1 and CDR2 sequences are MGHDK and SYGVNS. DNA for the CDR3: TGTGCCAGCAGTGTCTCTCAGGGTGGGACTGAAGCTTTCTTT. Encoded protein: CASSVSQGGTEAFF.